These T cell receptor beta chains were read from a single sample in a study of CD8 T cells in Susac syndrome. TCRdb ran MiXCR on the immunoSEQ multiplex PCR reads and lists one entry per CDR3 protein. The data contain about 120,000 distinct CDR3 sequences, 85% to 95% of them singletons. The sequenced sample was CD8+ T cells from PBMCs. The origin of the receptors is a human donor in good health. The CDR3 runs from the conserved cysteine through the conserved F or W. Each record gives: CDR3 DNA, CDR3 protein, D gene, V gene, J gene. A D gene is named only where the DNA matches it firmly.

TGTGCCAGCAGCTTGGAGAGTCAGGGTGCCTACGAGCAGTACTTC	CASSLESQGAYEQYF	-	TRBV5-6	TRBJ2-7
TGTGCCACCAGCAGAGATCAGGACAGGAACACTGAAGCTTTCTTT	CATSRDQDRNTEAFF	-	TRBV15	TRBJ1-1
TGTGCCAGCAGTTACGGACAGGGGGCCTACGAGCAGTACTTC	CASSYGQGAYEQYF	TRBD1	TRBV6-5	TRBJ2-7
TGTGCCAGCAGCCACACCCGGACCGATAACAATGAGCAGTTCTTC	CASSHTRTDNNEQFF	-	TRBV12-3/TRBV12-4	TRBJ2-1
TGTGCCACCAGCGGACAGGGGTACGAGCAGTACTTC	CATSGQGYEQYF	TRBD1	TRBV15	TRBJ2-7
TGTGCCAGCAGCTTAGTGGGGAGGGGCACCGGGGAGCTGTTTTTT	CASSLVGRGTGELFF	TRBD2	TRBV7-2	TRBJ2-2
TGTGCCAGCAGTTTAGGGCCCGGGGGTACTGAAGCTTTCTTT	CASSLGPGGTEAFF	-	TRBV28	TRBJ1-1
TGCGCCAGCAGCCAAACCCACCCCGCACAGGGCTACGAGCAGTACTTC	CASSQTHPAQGYEQYF	-	TRBV4-1	TRBJ2-7
TGTGCCAGCAGCACGTCAACGTCGTCCTACGAGCAGTACTTC	CASSTSTSSYEQYF	-	TRBV9	TRBJ2-7
TGTGCCAGCAGTTTCTGGGGTGAAAAACTGTTTTTT	CASSFWGEKLFF	-	TRBV12-3/TRBV12-4	TRBJ1-4
TGTGCCAGCAGTTTCCCCGGGACAGCGGGCAATCAGCCCCAGCATTTT	CASSFPGTAGNQPQHF	TRBD1	TRBV28	TRBJ1-5
TGTGCCAGCAGCCCCTCGGTGGGGAACTATGGCTACACCTTC	CASSPSVGNYGYTF	-	TRBV13	TRBJ1-2
TGCAGTGCCCGAACCTGGGGACTAGACGGTGAGCAGTTCTTC	CSARTWGLDGEQFF	TRBD2	TRBV20-1	TRBJ2-1
TGCGCCAGCAGCCAAGATTTGGGGGCAGGCCTCTACAAAGAGCAGTTCTTC	CASSQDLGAGLYKEQFF	-	TRBV4-3	TRBJ2-1
TGTGCCAGCAGCACCCTAGCGGGGACCGGGGAGCTGTTTTTT	CASSTLAGTGELFF	TRBD2	TRBV7-6	TRBJ2-2
TGCAGTGCTAGAGGGACAGGGGTGGACATGGATTTT	CSARGTGVDMDF	TRBD1	TRBV20-1	TRBJ1-3
TGTGCCAGCAGCTTAGTGGACAGTTCCTACGAGCAGTACTTC	CASSLVDSSYEQYF	-	TRBV7-8	TRBJ2-7
TGCGCCAGCAGCCCGGGGACTAGGACGAACACCGGGGAGCTGTTTTTT	CASSPGTRTNTGELFF	TRBD2	TRBV5-1	TRBJ2-2
TGTGCCAGCTACGAGTCAGGGGTGGGCAATCAGCCCCAGCATTTT	CASYESGVGNQPQHF	-	TRBV19	TRBJ1-5
TGTGCCAGCTCACCGGGCGGGGGGGCCTCTGAGCAGTTCTTC	CASSPGGGASEQFF	TRBD2	TRBV18	TRBJ2-1
TGTGCCAGCAGCCAGCAAGTTAACACTGAAGCTTTCTTT	CASSQQVNTEAFF	-	TRBV3-1	TRBJ1-1
TGTGCCAGTATTGGCGGGAGGATTAGCAATGAGCAGTTCTTC	CASIGGRISNEQFF	TRBD2	TRBV19	TRBJ2-1